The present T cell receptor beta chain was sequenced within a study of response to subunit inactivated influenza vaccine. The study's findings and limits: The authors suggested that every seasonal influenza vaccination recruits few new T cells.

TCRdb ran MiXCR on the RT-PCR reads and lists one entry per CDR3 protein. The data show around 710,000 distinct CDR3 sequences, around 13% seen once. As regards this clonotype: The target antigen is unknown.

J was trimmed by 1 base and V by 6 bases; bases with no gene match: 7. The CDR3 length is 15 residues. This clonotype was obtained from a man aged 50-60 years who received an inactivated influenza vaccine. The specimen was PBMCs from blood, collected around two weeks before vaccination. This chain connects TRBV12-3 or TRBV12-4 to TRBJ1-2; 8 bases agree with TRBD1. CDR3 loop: CASSKTGGRNYGYTF. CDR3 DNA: TGTGCCAGCAGCAAAACAGGGGGACGTAACTATGGCTACACCTTC.